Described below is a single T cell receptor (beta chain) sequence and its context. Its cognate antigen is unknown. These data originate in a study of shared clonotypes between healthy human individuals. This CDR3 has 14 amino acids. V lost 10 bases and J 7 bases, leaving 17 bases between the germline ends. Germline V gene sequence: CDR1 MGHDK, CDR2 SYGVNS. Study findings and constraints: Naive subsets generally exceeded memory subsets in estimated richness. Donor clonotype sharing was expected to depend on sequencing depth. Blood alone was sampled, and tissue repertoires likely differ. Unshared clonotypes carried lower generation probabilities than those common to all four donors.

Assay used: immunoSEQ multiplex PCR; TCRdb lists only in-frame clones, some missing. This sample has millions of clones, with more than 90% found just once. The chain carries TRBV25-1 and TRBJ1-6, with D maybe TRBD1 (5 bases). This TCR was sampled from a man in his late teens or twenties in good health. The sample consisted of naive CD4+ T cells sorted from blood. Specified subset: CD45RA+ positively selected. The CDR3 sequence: CATDTGQLNSPLHF. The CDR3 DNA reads TGTGCCACAGATACGGGGCAGCTCAATTCACCCCTCCACTTT.